This T cell receptor beta chain came from a study of T cell responses to AZD1222 COVID-19 vaccine. Study-wide findings and caveats: Most donors were white British, females outnumbered males, and clonal diversity was possibly underestimated.

Here immunoSEQ multiplex PCR was the method, and the copy in TCRdb shows in-frame clones only, minus some. The sample lists some 120,000 clones; 80% to 85% were seen once. The CDR3 has 13 residues. Deletions cut 3 bases from V and 12 bases from J, with 16 bases between. Comments on this clone: Its antigen is as yet unknown.

The source of this sequence is an adult in good health. The chain has TRBV12-3 or TRBV12-4 and TRBJ2-3, with D perhaps matching TRBD1 or TRBD2 (6 bases each). The input for sequencing was peripheral blood, taken on day 0 of AZD1222 vaccination. The CDR3 nucleotides are TGTGCCAGCAGTTTCCTTCTTGGGGGGCCTCAGTATTTT. Translating gives CASSFLLGGPQYF.